These 4 T cell receptor beta chains came from one sample sequenced in a study of control samples from healthy donors and cancer patients. Profiling relied on immunoSEQ multiplex PCR, and the TCRdb table lists in-frame clones only, not all of them. The table lists about 160,000 clones, approximately 90% of them singletons. The sequencing input was blood. These receptors were collected from a woman aged 25 to 45 in good health.

The rearrangement joins TRBV7-2 to TRBJ1-4, with TRBD1 as a possible D gene (6 bases). Per germline, CDR1 SGHTA and CDR2 FQGNSA. The V end was cut by 5 bases, the J end by 5 bases, with 12 bases between. The CDR3 is 14 amino acids. CDR3 DNA: TGTGCCAGCAGCCCCGGGGGGGGCAATGAAAAACTGTTTTTT. It encodes CASSPGGGNEKLFF.

This chain connects TRBV20-1 to TRBJ1-6; no firm D call. Deletions cut 7 bases from V and 10 bases from J, with 11 bases between. From germline, CDR1 is DFQATT and CDR2 SNEGSKA (reference sequence). CDR3 length equals 11 residues. The CDR3 sequence: CSVMEMSPLHF. The CDR3 nucleotides read TGCAGTGTTATGGAGATGTCACCCCTCCACTTT.

The chain employs TRBV10-2 and TRBJ2-3, with TRBD2 matching over 13 bases. The CDR3 has 15 residues. The V segment lost 9 bases and the J segment 6 bases; nucleotides outside the gene matches: 9. Germline loops: CDR1 WSHSY, CDR2 SAAADI. CDR3 sequence (DNA): TGCGCCAGTGCCGGGACTAGCGGGATTGCCGATACGCAGTATTTT. Translating gives CASAGTSGIADTQYF.

A word on this clone: One end of the junction is discordant with germline, which a read error may explain. The chain is built from TRBV11-3 and TRBJ1-1; possible D gene TRBD1, 5 bases. This CDR3 contains 13 residues. Germline V gene lookup returns CDR1 SGHNT and CDR2 YENEEA. DNA of the CDR3: TGTGCCAGCAGCATAGACAGTTACACTGAAGCTTTCTTT. It translates to CASSIDSYTEAFF.